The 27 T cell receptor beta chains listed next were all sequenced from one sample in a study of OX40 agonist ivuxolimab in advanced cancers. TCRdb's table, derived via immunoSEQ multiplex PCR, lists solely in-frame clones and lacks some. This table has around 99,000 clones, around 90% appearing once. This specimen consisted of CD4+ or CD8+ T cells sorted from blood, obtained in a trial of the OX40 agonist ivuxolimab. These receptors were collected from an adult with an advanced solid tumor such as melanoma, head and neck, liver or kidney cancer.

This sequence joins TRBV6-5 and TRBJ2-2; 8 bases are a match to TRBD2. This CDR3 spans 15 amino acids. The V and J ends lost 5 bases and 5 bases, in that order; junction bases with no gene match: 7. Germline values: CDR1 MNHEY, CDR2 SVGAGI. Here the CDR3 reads CASSIGTRLTGELFF. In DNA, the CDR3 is TGTGCCAGCAGTATAGGGACTAGACTTACCGGGGAGCTGTTTTTT.

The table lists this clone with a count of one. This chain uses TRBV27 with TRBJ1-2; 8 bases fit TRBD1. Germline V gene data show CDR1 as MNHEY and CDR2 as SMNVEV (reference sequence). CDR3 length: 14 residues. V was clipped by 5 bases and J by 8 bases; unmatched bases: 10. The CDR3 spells CASSPRQGSRGYTF. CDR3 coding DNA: TGTGCCAGCAGTCCCCGACAGGGGTCTAGGGGCTACACCTTC.

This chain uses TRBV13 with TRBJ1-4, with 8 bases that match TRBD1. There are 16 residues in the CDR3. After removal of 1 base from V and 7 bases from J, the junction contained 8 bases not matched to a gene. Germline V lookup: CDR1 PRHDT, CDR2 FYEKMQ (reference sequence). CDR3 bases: TGTGCCAGCAGCTTAGCCGGACCAGGGGGCGGTGAAAAACTGTTTTTT. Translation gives CASSLAGPGGGEKLFF.

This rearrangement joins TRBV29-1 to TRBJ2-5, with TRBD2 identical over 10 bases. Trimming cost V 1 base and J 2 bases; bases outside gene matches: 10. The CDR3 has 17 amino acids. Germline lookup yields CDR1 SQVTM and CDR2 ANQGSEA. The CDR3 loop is CSVEGLAGGNSQETQYF. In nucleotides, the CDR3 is TGCAGCGTTGAAGGGTTAGCGGGAGGAAATTCACAAGAGACCCAGTACTTC.

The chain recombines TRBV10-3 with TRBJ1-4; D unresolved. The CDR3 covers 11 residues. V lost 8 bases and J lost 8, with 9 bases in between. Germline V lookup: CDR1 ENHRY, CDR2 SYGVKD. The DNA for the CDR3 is TGTGCCATCGGACTGGGCGAAAAACTGTTTTTT. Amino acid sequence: CAIGLGEKLFF.

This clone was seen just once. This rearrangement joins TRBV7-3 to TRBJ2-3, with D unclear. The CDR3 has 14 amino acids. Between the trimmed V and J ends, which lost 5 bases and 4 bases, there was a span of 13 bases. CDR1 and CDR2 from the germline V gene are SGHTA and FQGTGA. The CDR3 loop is CASSRWTTADTQYF. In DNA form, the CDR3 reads TGTGCCAGCAGCCGCTGGACGACCGCAGATACGCAGTATTTT.

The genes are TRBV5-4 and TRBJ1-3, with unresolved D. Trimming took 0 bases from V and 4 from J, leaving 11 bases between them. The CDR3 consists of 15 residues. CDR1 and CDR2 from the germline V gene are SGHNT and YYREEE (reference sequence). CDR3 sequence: CASSLDQVSGNTIYF. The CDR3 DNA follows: TGTGCCAGCAGCTTGGATCAGGTATCGGGAAACACCATATATTTT.

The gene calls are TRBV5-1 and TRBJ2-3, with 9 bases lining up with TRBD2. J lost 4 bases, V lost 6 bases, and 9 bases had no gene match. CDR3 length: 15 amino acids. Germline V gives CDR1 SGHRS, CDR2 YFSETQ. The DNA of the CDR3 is TGCGCCAGCACCATTAGCGGGAGTAGGGCAGATACGCAGTATTTT. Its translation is CASTISGSRADTQYF.

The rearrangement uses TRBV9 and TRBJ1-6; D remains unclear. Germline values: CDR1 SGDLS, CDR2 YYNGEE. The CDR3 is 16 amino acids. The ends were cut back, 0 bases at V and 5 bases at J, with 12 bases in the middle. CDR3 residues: CASSVGVESNNSPLHF. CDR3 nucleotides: TGTGCCAGCAGCGTAGGAGTTGAGTCTAATAATTCACCCCTCCACTTT.

The chain's CDR3 is CASSLARDRGRDGYTF. The CDR3, as DNA: TGTGCCAGCAGCTTAGCCCGCGACAGGGGGAGGGATGGCTACACCTTC. This chain joins TRBV7-9 and TRBJ1-2; 9 positions agree with TRBD1. The CDR3 loop spans 16 amino acids. V was clipped by 0 bases and J by 6 bases; unmatched bases: 8. Germline CDR1 SEHNR, CDR2 FQNEAQ (reference sequence).

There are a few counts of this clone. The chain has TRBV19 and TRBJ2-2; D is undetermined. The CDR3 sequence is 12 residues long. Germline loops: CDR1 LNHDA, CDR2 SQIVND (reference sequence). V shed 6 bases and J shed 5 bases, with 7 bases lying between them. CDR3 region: CASRVSTGELFF. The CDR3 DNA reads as TGTGCCAGTAGGGTCAGTACCGGGGAGCTGTTTTTT.

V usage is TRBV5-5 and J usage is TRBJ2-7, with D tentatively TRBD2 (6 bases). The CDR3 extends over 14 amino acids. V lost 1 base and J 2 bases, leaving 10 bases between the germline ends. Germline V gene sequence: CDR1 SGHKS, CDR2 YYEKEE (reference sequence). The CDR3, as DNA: TGTGCCAGCAGCTTGAGGGACTCTACCTACGAGCAGTACTTC. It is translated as CASSLRDSTYEQYF.

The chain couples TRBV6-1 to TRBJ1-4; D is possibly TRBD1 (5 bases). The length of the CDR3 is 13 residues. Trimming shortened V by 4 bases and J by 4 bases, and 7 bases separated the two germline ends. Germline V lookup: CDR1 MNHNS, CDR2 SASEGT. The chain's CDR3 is CASSAGFNEKLFF. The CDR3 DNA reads TGTGCCAGCAGTGCAGGGTTTAATGAAAAACTGTTTTTT.

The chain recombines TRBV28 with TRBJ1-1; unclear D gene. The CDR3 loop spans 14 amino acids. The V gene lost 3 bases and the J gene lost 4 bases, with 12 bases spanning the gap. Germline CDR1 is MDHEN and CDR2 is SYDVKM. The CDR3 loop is CASSFLGLGTEAFF. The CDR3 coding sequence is TGTGCCAGCAGTTTTTTAGGACTCGGCACTGAAGCTTTCTTT.

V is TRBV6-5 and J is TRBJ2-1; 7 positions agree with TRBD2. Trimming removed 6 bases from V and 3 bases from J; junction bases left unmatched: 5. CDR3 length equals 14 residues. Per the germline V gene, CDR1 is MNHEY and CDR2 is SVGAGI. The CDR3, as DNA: TGTGCCAGCAGACCCTCGGGGGGCTACAATGAGCAGTTCTTC. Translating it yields CASRPSGGYNEQFF.

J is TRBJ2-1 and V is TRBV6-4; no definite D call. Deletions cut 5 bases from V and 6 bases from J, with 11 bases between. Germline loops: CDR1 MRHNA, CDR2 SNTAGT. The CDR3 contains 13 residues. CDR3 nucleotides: TGTGCCAGCAGTTCGCCGGACGCCAATGAGCAGTTCTTC. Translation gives CASSSPDANEQFF.

The CDR3 coding sequence is TGTGCCAGCAGTCCAGGGGGTTTGGTTAACTACGAGCAGTACTTC. Translating gives CASSPGGLVNYEQYF. The chain links TRBV2 to TRBJ2-7; 7 bases agree with TRBD1. The CDR3 is made up of 15 amino acids. The germline V gene has CDR1 SNHLY and CDR2 FYNNEI. V shed 5 bases, J shed 3 bases, and the junction held 10 bases outside the gene matches.

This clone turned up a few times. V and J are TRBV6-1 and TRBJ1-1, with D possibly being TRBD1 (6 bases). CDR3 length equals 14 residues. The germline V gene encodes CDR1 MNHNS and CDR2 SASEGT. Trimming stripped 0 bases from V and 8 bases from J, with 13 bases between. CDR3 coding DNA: TGTGCCAGCAGTGAAGCCCCCAGAGGGACAGAAGCTTTCTTT. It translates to CASSEAPRGTEAFF.

In nucleotides, the CDR3 is TGCGCCAGCAGCTTTTCTCCCCCAGGGACTAGCGGGAGTAAAGATGAGCAGTTCTTC. It translates to CASSFSPPGTSGSKDEQFF. V is TRBV5-1 and J is TRBJ2-1; 14 bases fit TRBD2. J was trimmed by 8 bases and V by 2 bases; bases with no gene match: 15. Germline loops: CDR1 SGHRS, CDR2 YFSETQ. This CDR3 comprises 19 residues.

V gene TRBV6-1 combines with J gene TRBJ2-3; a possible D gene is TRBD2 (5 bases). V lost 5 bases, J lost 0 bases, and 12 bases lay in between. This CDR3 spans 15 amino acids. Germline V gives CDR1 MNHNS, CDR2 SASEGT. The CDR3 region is CASSLSGGSTDTQYF. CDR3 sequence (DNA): TGTGCCAGCAGTTTGTCTGGCGGGAGCACAGATACGCAGTATTTT.

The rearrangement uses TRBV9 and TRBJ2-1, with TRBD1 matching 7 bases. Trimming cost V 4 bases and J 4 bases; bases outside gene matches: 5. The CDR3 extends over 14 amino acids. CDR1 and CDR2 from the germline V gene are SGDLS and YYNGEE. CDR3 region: CASSRQGGYNEQFF. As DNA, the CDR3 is TGTGCCAGCAGCCGACAGGGCGGGTACAATGAGCAGTTCTTC.

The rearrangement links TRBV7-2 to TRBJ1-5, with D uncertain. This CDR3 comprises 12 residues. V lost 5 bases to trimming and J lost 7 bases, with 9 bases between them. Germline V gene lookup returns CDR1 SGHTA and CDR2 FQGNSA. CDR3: CASSHVSQPQHF. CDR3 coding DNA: TGTGCCAGCAGCCACGTTTCCCAGCCCCAGCATTTT.

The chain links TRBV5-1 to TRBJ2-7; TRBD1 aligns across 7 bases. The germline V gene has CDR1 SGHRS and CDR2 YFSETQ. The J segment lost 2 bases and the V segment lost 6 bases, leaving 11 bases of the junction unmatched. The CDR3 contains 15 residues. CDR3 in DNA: TGCGCCAGCAATCGGGCCGACAGGGACACCTACGAGCAGTACTTC. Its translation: CASNRADRDTYEQYF.

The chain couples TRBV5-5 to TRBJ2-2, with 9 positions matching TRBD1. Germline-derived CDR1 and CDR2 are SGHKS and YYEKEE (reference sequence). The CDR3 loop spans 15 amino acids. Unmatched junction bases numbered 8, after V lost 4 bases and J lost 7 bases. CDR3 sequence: CASSTGGRPGGELFF. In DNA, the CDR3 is TGTGCCAGCAGCACAGGGGGCCGACCCGGCGGGGAGCTGTTTTTT. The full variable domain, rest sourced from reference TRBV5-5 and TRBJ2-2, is DAGVTQSPTHLIKTRGQQVTLRCSPISGHKSVSWYQQVLGQGPQFIFQYYEKEERGRGNFPDRFSARQFPNYSSELNVNALLLGDSALYLCASSTGGRPGGELFFGEGSRLTVL.

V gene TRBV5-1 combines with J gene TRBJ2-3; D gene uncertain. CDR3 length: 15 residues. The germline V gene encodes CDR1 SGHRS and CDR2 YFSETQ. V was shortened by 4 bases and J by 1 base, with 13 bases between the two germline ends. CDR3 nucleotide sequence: TGCGCCAGCAGCAGGCTAGATGGGGGCACAGATACGCAGTATTTT. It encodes CASSRLDGGTDTQYF.

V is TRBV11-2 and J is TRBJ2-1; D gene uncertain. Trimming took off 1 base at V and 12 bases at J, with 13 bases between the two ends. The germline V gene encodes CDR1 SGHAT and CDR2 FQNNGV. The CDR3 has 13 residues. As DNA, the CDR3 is TGTGCCAGCAGCTTAGCTCAGCAACTCGGGCAGTTCTTC. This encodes CASSLAQQLGQFF.

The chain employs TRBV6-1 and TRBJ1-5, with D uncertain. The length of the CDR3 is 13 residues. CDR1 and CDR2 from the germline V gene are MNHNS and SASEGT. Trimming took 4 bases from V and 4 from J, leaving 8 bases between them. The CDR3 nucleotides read TGTGCCAGCAGTGGTTCCCGAAATCAGCCCCAGCATTTT. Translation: CASSGSRNQPQHF.